A selection of T cell receptor beta chains follows, all from one sample in a study of blood T cells in healthy people across ages. TCRdb called the 5' RACE reads again in MiXCR, with one record for every CDR3 protein. The sample consists of around 1,700,000 distinct CDR3 sequences, approximately 28% of them appearing once. The sample was blood. All receptors come from a woman aged 25 to 45 in good health. CDR3s include the opening cysteine and the closing phenylalanine or tryptophan. The D gene is left open where the match is weak. Size values are once, few and many counts, or a class for expanded clones, and some rows have none.

.	TRBV12-3/TRBV12-4	TRBJ1-4	few	CASSLRETLFF	TGTGCCAGCAGTTTACGGGAAACGCTGTTTTTT
.	TRBV2	TRBJ2-7	.	CASDDNEQYF	TGTGCCAGCGATGACAATGAGCAGTACTTC
.	TRBV11-2	TRBJ2-6	many	CASSRPAGANVLTF	TGTGCCAGCAGCCGCCCGGCCGGGGCCAACGTCCTGACTTTC
.	TRBV6-4	TRBJ1-2	many	CASSPFGQSGGHYGYTF	TGTGCCAGCAGTCCATTCGGGCAGTCCGGGGGTCACTATGGCTACACCTTC
TRBD1	TRBV7-3	TRBJ2-1	many	CASSSRQGSYNEQFF	TGTGCCAGCAGCTCACGACAGGGTTCCTACAATGAGCAGTTCTTC
.	TRBV4-2	TRBJ2-7	many	CASSQGVGGYEQYF	TGTGCCAGCAGCCAAGGGGTGGGGGGCTACGAGCAGTACTTC
.	TRBV15	TRBJ2-4	few	CATSRRYERGKNIQYF	TGTGCCACCAGCAGACGATACGAAAGGGGCAAAAACATTCAGTACTTC
.	TRBV2	TRBJ2-5	.	CASKEQAPETQYF	TGTGCCAGCAAGGAACAGGCCCCAGAGACCCAGTACTTC
.	TRBV5-1	TRBJ1-4	few	CASSLGGAASTNEKLFF	TGCGCCAGCAGCTTGGGGGGGGCCGCTTCAACTAATGAAAAACTGTTTTTT
.	TRBV24-1	TRBJ2-7	.	CATSDLSQDSVRLRSYNEQYF	TGTGCCACCAGTGATTTGAGTCAGGACAGCGTACGGTTACGCTCCTACAATGAGCAGTACTTC
TRBD1	TRBV28	TRBJ1-4	.	CASLNRGTEKLFF	TGTGCCAGCCTTAACAGGGGGACAGAAAAACTGTTTTTT
.	TRBV20-1	TRBJ2-3	many	CSARPPFGTDTQYF	TGCAGTGCTCGACCGCCTTTTGGCACAGATACGCAGTATTTT
TRBD1	TRBV28	TRBJ2-2	.	CASRVGQGKTGELFF	TGTGCCAGCAGGGTCGGACAGGGGAAAACCGGGGAGCTGTTTTTT
.	TRBV13	TRBJ2-5	few	CASSLREVRAETQYF	TGTGCCAGCAGCTTAAGGGAGGTCCGGGCAGAGACCCAGTACTTC
.	TRBV20-1	TRBJ2-1	few	CSARRPGLRYNEQFF	TGCAGTGCTAGACGGCCGGGACTCCGATACAATGAGCAGTTCTTC
.	TRBV27	TRBJ2-6	few	CASRQGWTSGANVLTF	TGTGCCAGCAGACAAGGGTGGACTTCTGGGGCCAACGTCCTGACTTTC
.	TRBV6-1	TRBJ2-2	.	CASRRGPSGELFF	TGTGCCAGCAGGCGGGGCCCCTCCGGGGAGCTGTTTTTT
.	TRBV20-1	TRBJ2-7	once	CSAREKGPVLHSKQYF	TGCAGTGCCAGAGAAAAGGGGCCGGTACTCCATTCTAAGCAGTACTTC
TRBD1	TRBV7-9	TRBJ2-5	.	CASSRPQGAEETQYF	TGTGCCAGCAGCCGGCCGCAGGGGGCAGAGGAGACCCAGTACTTC
.	TRBV20-1	TRBJ1-6	.	CSAREWGLDNSPLHF	TGCAGTGCTAGAGAGTGGGGGTTGGATAATTCACCCCTCCACTTT
.	TRBV24-1	TRBJ2-1	.	CATSDSSVWVNEQFF	TGTGCCACCAGTGATTCCTCGGTTTGGGTCAATGAGCAGTTCTTC
TRBD1	TRBV29-1	TRBJ1-1	.	CSVDPGQGPTEAFF	TGCAGCGTAGATCCGGGACAGGGCCCCACTGAAGCTTTCTTT
.	TRBV7-2	TRBJ2-7	.	CASSLDLGLSYEQYF	TGTGCCAGCAGCTTGGACCTGGGGCTCTCCTACGAGCAGTACTTC
.	TRBV19	TRBJ1-2	once	CASSIGEGSNGCTF	TGTGCCAGTAGTATTGGTGAGGGGTCGAATGGCTGCACCTTC
TRBD1	TRBV5-1	TRBJ1-3	.	CASSPGTGQNTIYF	TGCGCCAGCAGCCCCGGGACAGGACAGAACACCATATATTTT
TRBD2	TRBV5-1	TRBJ2-7	many	CASSLATAAGEQYF	TGCGCCAGCAGCTTGGCCACCGCAGCGGGGGAGCAGTACTTC
TRBD2	TRBV20-1	TRBJ2-1	many	CSARRSSGRNNEQFF	TGCAGTGCCCGGCGGTCTAGCGGGAGAAATAATGAGCAGTTCTTC
TRBD1	TRBV7-3	TRBJ1-2	.	CASSKGTGDYGHTF	TGTGCCAGCAGCAAAGGGACAGGGGACTATGGCCACACCTTC